These 17 T cell receptor beta chains were sequenced from one sample in a study of low-dose radiotherapy and immunotherapy resistance in tumors. As for time point: after trial treatment. Treatment denoted: LDRT plus nivolumab, ipilimumab, low-dose cyclophosphamide and aspirin (RACIN trial). Amplification of TCRs used a constant-region primer and V-primer adapter for about 18 PCR cycles. MiXCR was run by TCRdb on the reads, yielding one entry per CDR3 protein. The sample has approximately 52,000 distinct CDR3 sequences, approximately 33% seen once. The sample consisted of PBMCs, taken after low-dose radiotherapy plus immunotherapy. The origin of the receptors is a male donor with rectosigmoid adenocarcinoma.

This clonotype was seen repeatedly, ten times or more. V gene TRBV19 combines with J gene TRBJ2-7; 15 bases are shared with TRBD2. Unmatched junction bases numbered 6, after V lost 4 bases and J lost 5 bases. Per germline, CDR1 LNHDA and CDR2 SQIVND (reference sequence). CDR3 size: 16 residues. CDR3 amino acids: CASSRGLAGGPNEQYF. As DNA, the CDR3 is TGTGCCAGTAGTAGAGGACTAGCGGGAGGGCCAAACGAGCAGTACTTC.

This clonotype was observed many times. The CDR3 nucleotides read TGTGCCAGCAGTAGAATTATGGGGGAAAAACTGTTTTTT. Its protein is CASSRIMGEKLFF. V is TRBV7-6 and J is TRBJ1-4; the D is unclear. The CDR3 totals 13 residues. The V gene lost 6 bases and the J gene lost 8 bases, with 13 bases spanning the gap. Germline lookup yields CDR1 SGHVS and CDR2 FNYEAQ.

This clonotype was observed many times. V is TRBV29-1 and J is TRBJ1-1; D possibly corresponds to TRBD1 (5 bases). Per germline, CDR1 SQVTM and CDR2 ANQGSEA. This CDR3 has 14 amino acids. The V and J ends lost 7 bases and 0 bases respectively, with 15 bases between them. CDR3 coding DNA: TGCAGCGCGATTGGGGGGAGCCTGAACACTGAAGCTTTCTTT. It codes for CSAIGGSLNTEAFF.

This clonotype was recorded a few times. The rearrangement links TRBV5-6 to TRBJ1-1; no definite D call. Trimming cost V 2 bases and J 4 bases, with 12 bases left between them. The CDR3 has 14 amino acids. Germline lookup yields CDR1 SGHDT and CDR2 YYEEEE. CDR3 bases: TGTGCCAGCAGCTTAAGGGCCTCGGGCACTGAAGCTTTCTTT. Its translation is CASSLRASGTEAFF.

This clonotype was seen many times. The V and J genes are TRBV12-3 or TRBV12-4 and TRBJ1-2, with 10 bases matching TRBD1. This CDR3 comprises 13 residues. Unmatched junction bases numbered 3, after V lost 5 bases and J lost 6 bases. The CDR3 protein is CASSRDRGNGYTF. The CDR3 DNA is TGTGCCAGCAGTCGGGACAGGGGCAATGGCTACACCTTC.

This clonotype was detected ten times or more. The V and J genes are TRBV14 and TRBJ2-6; D is perhaps TRBD1 (6 bases). The CDR3 totals 18 residues. Between the trimmed V and J ends, which lost 0 bases and 2 bases, there was a span of 14 bases. Germline CDR1 and CDR2: SGHDN and FVKESK. The CDR3 is CASSQDQGGIAGANVLTF. CDR3 bases: TGTGCCAGCAGCCAAGATCAAGGGGGAATTGCTGGGGCCAACGTCCTGACTTTC.

This chain connects TRBV6-2 or TRBV6-3 to TRBJ1-2; D not resolved. V gave up 6 bases and J gave up 4 bases, with 9 bases separating them. CDR3 length: 12 residues. Germline V lookup: CDR1 MNHEY, CDR2 SVGEGT. CDR3 DNA sequence: TGTGCCAGCAGGCGCCGGAGCTATGGCTACACCTTC. Its protein product is CASRRRSYGYTF.

On this clonotype itself: This is likely an artifact of a read error, given a far larger clone one base away. The chain is built from TRBV7-2 and TRBJ2-1; possible D gene TRBD2, 6 bases. Trimming shortened V by 5 bases and J by 13 bases, and 21 bases separated the two germline ends. Per the germline V gene, CDR1 is SGHTA and CDR2 is FQGNSA. The CDR3 has 14 residues. The CDR3 bases are TGTGCCAGCAGCCCATCCCTAGGTCGGGAGACCCAGTTCTTC. The encoded protein is CASSPSLGRETQFF.

The chain combines TRBV5-4 with TRBJ1-1, with no clear D. This CDR3 is built from 14 residues. V gave up 2 bases and J gave up 3 bases, with 11 bases separating them. Germline CDR1 reads SGHNT; CDR2 reads YYREEE (reference sequence). The CDR3 here is CASSFSRSDTEAFF. The CDR3 region has the DNA TGTGCCAGCAGCTTCTCCCGATCGGACACTGAAGCTTTCTTT.

About this clonotype: The junction shows a germline mismatch at one end, possibly a read error. The CDR3 DNA follows: TGTGCCAGCAGTGCCATGTGGGGCACTGTAGCTTTCTTT. It yields the protein CASSAMWGTVAFF. J is TRBJ1-1 and V is TRBV6-1; a weak D match, TRBD1 (5 bases). The CDR3 is 13 residues long. The germline V gene has CDR1 MNHNS and CDR2 SASEGT.

This clonotype was counted ten times or more. The V gene is TRBV11-2, the J gene TRBJ2-6, with D perhaps TRBD1 (6 bases). Germline CDR1 and CDR2: SGHAT and FQNNGV. Trimming removed 5 bases at V and 0 bases at J, with 11 bases between. The CDR3 is 16 residues long. Here the CDR3 DNA reads TGTGCCAGCAGCCGACAGGCACTCTCTGGGGCCAACGTCCTGACTTTC. This gives the protein CASSRQALSGANVLTF. Based on the CDR3 plus reference TRBV11-2 and TRBJ2-6, the full variable domain is EAGVAQSPRYKIIEKRQSVAFWCNPISGHATLYWYQQILGQGPKLLIQFQNNGVVDDSQLPKDRFSAERLKGVDSTLKIQPAKLEDSAVYLCASSRQALSGANVLTFGAGSRLTVL.

A remark on this clonotype: It differs at one base from a far larger clone, so likely a read error. This chain's CDR3 is CVSSFGASDTQYF. Written as DNA, the CDR3 is TGTGTCAGCAGTTTTGGCGCGTCAGATACGCAGTATTTT. The rearrangement joins TRBV28 to TRBJ2-3; no firm D call. Germline lookup yields CDR1 MDHEN and CDR2 SYDVKM. The CDR3 loop spans 13 amino acids.

V usage is TRBV5-4 and J usage is TRBJ2-3; possible D gene TRBD2, 5 bases. V was shortened by 4 bases and J by 7 bases, with 16 bases between the two germline ends. Germline loops: CDR1 SGHNT, CDR2 YYREEE (reference sequence). This CDR3 has 14 amino acids. The CDR3 region has the DNA TGTGCCAGCAGCCCGGATAGACGGGGAAATACGCAGTATTTT. Its translation is CASSPDRRGNTQYF.

The sample holds a few counts of this clonotype. V gene TRBV10-2 combines with J gene TRBJ2-5, with unresolved D. This CDR3 has 12 residues. The ends were cut back, 4 bases at V and 2 bases at J, with 5 bases in the middle. Germline assignment: CDR1 WSHSY and CDR2 SAAADI. The CDR3 spells CASSVSQETQYF. CDR3 DNA sequence: TGCGCCAGCAGTGTCAGTCAAGAGACCCAGTACTTC.

In its sample, this clonotype was seen many times. The chain is built from TRBV6-1 and TRBJ2-5; 7 nucleotides line up with TRBD1. Germline assignment: CDR1 MNHNS and CDR2 SASEGT. This CDR3 contains 15 residues. V shed 4 bases and J 1 base; nucleotides not matched to a gene: 6. CDR3 region: CASSAYRDSQETQYF. In DNA, the CDR3 is TGTGCCAGCAGTGCCTACCGGGACAGCCAAGAGACCCAGTACTTC.

V is TRBV7-6 and J is TRBJ2-7, with 9 bases matching TRBD1. This CDR3 contains 14 residues. J lost 4 bases, V lost 5 bases, and 6 bases had no gene match. Germline values: CDR1 SGHVS, CDR2 FNYEAQ. CDR3 nucleotides: TGTGCCAGCAGCCCCGTGACAGGGGGTTACGAGCAGTACTTC. As protein: CASSPVTGGYEQYF.

The chain recombines TRBV29-1 with TRBJ1-1, with D possibly TRBD1 on 5 matching bases. Germline V gene lookup returns CDR1 SQVTM and CDR2 ANQGSEA. The CDR3 loop spans 13 amino acids. V lost 5 bases and J 1 base, leaving 11 bases between the germline ends. The CDR3 reads CSVWGVGNTEAFF. The CDR3 region has the DNA TGCAGCGTTTGGGGGGTTGGGAACACTGAAGCTTTCTTT. Using reference TRBV29-1 and TRBJ1-1 for the parts outside the CDR3, the full variable domain is SAVISQKPSRDICQRGTSLTIQCQVDSQVTMMFWYRQQPGQSLTLIATANQGSEATYESGFVIDKFPISRPNLTFSTLTVSNMSPEDSSIYLCSVWGVGNTEAFFGQGTRLTVV.